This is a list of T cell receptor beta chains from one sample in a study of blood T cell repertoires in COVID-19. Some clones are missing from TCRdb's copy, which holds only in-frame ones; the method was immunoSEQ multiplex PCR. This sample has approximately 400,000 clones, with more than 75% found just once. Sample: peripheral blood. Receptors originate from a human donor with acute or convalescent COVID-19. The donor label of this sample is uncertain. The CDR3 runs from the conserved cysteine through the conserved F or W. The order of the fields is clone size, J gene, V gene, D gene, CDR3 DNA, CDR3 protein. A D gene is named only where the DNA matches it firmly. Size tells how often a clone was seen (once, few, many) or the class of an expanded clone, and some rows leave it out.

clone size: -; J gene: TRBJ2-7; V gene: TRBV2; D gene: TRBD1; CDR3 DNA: TGTGCCAGCAGGAAAGACAGGGCGGTGAACGAGCAGTACTTC; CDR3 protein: CASRKDRAVNEQYF
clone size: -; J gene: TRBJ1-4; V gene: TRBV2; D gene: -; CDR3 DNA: TGTGCCAGCAGTGCCAAGGGAGCAACTAATGAAAAACTGTTTTTT; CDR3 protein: CASSAKGATNEKLFF
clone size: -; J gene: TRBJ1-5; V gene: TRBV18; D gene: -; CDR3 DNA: TGTGCCAGCTCACGAAACCCAGTAACTCAGCCCCAGCATTTT; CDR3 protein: CASSRNPVTQPQHF
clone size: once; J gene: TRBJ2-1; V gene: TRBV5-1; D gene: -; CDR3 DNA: TGCGCCAGCAGCTCCGACTTGAGCTCCTACAATGAGCAGTTCTTC; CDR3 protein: CASSSDLSSYNEQFF
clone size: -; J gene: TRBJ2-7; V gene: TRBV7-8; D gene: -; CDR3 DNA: TGTGCCAGCAGCTTAGCGGTCTTATATGGGGCTACTTCCTACGAGCAGTACTTC; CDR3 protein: CASSLAVLYGATSYEQYF
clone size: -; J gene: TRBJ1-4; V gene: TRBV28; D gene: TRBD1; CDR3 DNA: TGTGCCAGCATCGGACAGGGTTTCTCTAATGAAAAACTGTTTTTT; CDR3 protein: CASIGQGFSNEKLFF
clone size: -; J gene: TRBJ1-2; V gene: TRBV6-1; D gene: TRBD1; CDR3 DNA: TGTGCCAGCAGTGAAAGAATGGCAGGGGGAAGCTACACCTTC; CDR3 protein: CASSERMAGGSYTF
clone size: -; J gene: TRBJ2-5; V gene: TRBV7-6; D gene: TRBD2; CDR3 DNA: TGTGCCAGCAGCCTCCAGACTAGCGGGGGACAAGAGACCCAGTACTTC; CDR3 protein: CASSLQTSGGQETQYF
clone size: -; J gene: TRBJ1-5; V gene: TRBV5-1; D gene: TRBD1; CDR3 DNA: TGCGCCAGCAGCCGGACAGGGTTGACAGATCAGCCCCAGCATTTT; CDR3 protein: CASSRTGLTDQPQHF
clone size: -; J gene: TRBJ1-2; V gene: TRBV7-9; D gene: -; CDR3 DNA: TGTGCCAGCAGCTTGGGCAGGGAAGGCTACACCTTC; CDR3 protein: CASSLGREGYTF
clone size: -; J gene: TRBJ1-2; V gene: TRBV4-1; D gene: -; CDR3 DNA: TGCGCCAGCAGCCCCTCTCGCGACAGCGGGTATGGCTACACCTTC; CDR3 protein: CASSPSRDSGYGYTF
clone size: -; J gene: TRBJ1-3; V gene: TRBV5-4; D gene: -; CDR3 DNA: TGTGCCAGCAGCTTGGAGAGAATGGAGCACACCATATATTTT; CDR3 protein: CASSLERMEHTIYF
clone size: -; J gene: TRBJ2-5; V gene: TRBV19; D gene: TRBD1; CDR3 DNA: TGTGCCAGTAGTATTACAGGGGGCACGGAAGAGACCCAGTACTTC; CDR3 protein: CASSITGGTEETQYF
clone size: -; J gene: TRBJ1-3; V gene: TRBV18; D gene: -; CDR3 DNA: TGTGCCAGCTCACCTTCCGAGGGATCCGGAAACACCATATATTTT; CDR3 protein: CASSPSEGSGNTIYF
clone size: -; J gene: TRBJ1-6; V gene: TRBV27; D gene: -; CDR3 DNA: TGTGCCAGCAGTTTCCGGGGGGAAGTCGTGAGTTCACCCCTCCACTTT; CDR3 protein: CASSFRGEVVSSPLHF
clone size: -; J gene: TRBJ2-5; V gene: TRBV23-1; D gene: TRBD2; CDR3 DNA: TGCGCCAGCAGTCAATATTCACAAGGACTAGCGGGGTCTGAGACCCAGTACTTC; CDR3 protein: CASSQYSQGLAGSETQYF
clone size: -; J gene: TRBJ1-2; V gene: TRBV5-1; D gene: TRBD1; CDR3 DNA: TGCGCCAGCAGCAAAGGACAGGGTGGTCGCTATGGCTACACCTTC; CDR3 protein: CASSKGQGGRYGYTF
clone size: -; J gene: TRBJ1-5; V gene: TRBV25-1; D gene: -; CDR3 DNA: TGTGCCAGCAGCCCCTCCGAGACTGACAATCAGCCCCAGCATTTT; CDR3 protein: CASSPSETDNQPQHF
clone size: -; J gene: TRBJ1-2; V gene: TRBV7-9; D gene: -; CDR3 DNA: TGTGCCAGCAGCCCCAGGACAGATGGCTACACCTTC; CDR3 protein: CASSPRTDGYTF
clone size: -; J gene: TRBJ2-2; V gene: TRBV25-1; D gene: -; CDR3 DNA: TGTGCCAGCAGTGAAAGGGAGGGGGACACCGGGGAGCTGTTTTTT; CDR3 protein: CASSEREGDTGELFF
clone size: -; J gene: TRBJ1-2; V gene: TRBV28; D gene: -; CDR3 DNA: TGTGCCAGCAGTTCAGGGATGGGTGGCTACACCTTC; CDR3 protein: CASSSGMGGYTF
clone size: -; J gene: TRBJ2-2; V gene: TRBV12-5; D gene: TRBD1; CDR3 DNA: TGTGCTAGTGGCCGGGGACAGGGGAACACCGGGGAGCTGTTTTTT; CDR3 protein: CASGRGQGNTGELFF
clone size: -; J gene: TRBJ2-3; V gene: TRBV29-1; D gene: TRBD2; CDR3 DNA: TGCAGCGTGACCCTACTAGCGACTAGCACAGATACGCAGTATTTT; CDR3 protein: CSVTLLATSTDTQYF
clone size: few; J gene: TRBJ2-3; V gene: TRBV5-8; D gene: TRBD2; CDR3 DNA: TGTGCCAGCAGCTTGCGCGGGAGTGGCGCAGATACGCAGTATTTT; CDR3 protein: CASSLRGSGADTQYF
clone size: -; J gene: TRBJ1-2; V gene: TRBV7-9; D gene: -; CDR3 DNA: TGTGCCAGCAGCTTAGAATACAGGAACTATGGCTACACCTTC; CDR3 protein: CASSLEYRNYGYTF
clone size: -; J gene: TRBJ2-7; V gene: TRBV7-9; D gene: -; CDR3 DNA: TGTGCCAGCAGCTTAGTTTCAGATACCTACGAGCAGTACTTC; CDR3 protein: CASSLVSDTYEQYF
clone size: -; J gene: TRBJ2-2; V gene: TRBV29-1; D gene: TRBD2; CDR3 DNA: TGCAGCGTCGACCTCTTTGGGACTAGCGGTAGCGGGGAGCTGTTTTTT; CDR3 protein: CSVDLFGTSGSGELFF
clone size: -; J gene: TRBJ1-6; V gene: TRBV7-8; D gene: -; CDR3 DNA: TGTGCCAGCAGCTTACACGGGAGCTCCTATAATTCACCCCTCCACTTT; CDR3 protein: CASSLHGSSYNSPLHF
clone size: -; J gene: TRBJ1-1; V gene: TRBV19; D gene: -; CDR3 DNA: TGTGCCAGTAGTATCCGGGGAACCACTGAAGCTTTCTTT; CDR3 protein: CASSIRGTTEAFF
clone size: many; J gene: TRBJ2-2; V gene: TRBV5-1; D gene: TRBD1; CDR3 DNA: TGCGCCAGCAGCTTTGGACAGGCGCTCAGGGGGGAGCTGTTTTTT; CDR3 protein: CASSFGQALRGELFF
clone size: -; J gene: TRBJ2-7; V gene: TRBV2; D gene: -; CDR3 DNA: TGTGCCAGCAAGATAGTCTCCTACGAGCAGTACTTC; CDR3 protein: CASKIVSYEQYF
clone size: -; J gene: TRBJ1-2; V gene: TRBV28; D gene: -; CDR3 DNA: TGTGCCAGCAGTTTCACAGGTCGAGGTGGCTACACCTTC; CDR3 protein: CASSFTGRGGYTF
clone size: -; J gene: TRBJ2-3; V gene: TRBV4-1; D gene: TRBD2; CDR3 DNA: TGCGCCAGCAGCCAAGAGGCTAGCGGGACGTACACAGATACGCAGTATTTT; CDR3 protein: CASSQEASGTYTDTQYF
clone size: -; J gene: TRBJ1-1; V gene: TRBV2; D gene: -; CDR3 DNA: TGTGCCAGCATTCCCGCGGGGGTTATCCGCCCGCAAGCTTTCTTT; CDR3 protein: CASIPAGVIRPQAFF
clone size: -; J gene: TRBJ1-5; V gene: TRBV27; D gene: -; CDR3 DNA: TGTGCCAGCAAACAGGGATATAGCAATCAGCCCCAGCATTTT; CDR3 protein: CASKQGYSNQPQHF
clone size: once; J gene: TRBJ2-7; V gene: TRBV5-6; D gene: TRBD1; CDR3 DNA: TGTGCCAGCAGCTTGATGGGTGGACAGGGGGTGTACGAGCAGTACTTC; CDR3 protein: CASSLMGGQGVYEQYF
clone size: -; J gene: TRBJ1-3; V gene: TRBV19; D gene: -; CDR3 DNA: TGTGCCAGTAGTCACACCTCTGGAAACACCATATATTTT; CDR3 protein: CASSHTSGNTIYF
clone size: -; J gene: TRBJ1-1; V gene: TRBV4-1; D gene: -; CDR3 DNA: TGCGCCAGCAGCTACGGACAGACGAACACTGAAGCTTTCTTT; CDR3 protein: CASSYGQTNTEAFF
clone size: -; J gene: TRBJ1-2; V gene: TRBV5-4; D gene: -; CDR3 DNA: TGTGCCAGCAGCTTGGATGTAGGGGGTAGAGATGGCTACACCTTC; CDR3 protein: CASSLDVGGRDGYTF
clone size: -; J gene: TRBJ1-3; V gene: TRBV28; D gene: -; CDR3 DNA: TGTGCCTCAGTTGGTGTGAACCCCTCTGGAAACACCATATATTTT; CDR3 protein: CASVGVNPSGNTIYF
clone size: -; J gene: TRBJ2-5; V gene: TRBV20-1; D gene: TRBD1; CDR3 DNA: TGCAGTGCTAGTGATCCGGGACAGGGTGGGGAGACCCAGTACTTC; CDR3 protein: CSASDPGQGGETQYF
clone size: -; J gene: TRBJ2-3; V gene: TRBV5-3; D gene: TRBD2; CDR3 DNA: TGTGCCAGAAGCTCTCTTAGCGGGGGCACAGATACGCAGTATTTT; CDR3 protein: CARSSLSGGTDTQYF
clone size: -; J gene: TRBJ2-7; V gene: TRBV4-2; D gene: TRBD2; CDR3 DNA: TGTGCCAGCAGCCGCCTCACTAGCGGGAGCAGTTACGAGCAGTACTTC; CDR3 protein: CASSRLTSGSSYEQYF
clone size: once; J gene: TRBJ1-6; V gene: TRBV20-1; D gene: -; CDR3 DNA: TGCAGTGCTAGTAAAGTTTCGGGGGGCGGTAATTCACCCCTCCACTTT; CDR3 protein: CSASKVSGGGNSPLHF
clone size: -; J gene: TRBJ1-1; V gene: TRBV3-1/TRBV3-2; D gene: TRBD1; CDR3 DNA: TGTGCCAGCAGCCCCCGACAGGGGTCGCTGAACACTGAAGCTTTCTTT; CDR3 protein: CASSPRQGSLNTEAFF
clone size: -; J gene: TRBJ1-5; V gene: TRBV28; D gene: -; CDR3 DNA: TGTGCCAGCAGTTTATTACAGGGAGCTCAGCCCCAGCATTTT; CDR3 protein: CASSLLQGAQPQHF
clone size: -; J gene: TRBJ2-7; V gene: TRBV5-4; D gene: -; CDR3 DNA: TGTGCCAGCAGCTTGGACCGGTACGAGCAGTACTTC; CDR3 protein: CASSLDRYEQYF
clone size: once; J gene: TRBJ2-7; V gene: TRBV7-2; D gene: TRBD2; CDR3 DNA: TGTGCCAGCAGCTTAGGCGCAGTAGCGGGAGTGGGGGAGCAGTACTTC; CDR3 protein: CASSLGAVAGVGEQYF
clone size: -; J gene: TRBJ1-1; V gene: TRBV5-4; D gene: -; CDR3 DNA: TGTGCCAGCAGCCACGTGGGGTTAGGGGGCACTGAAGCTTTCTTT; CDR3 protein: CASSHVGLGGTEAFF
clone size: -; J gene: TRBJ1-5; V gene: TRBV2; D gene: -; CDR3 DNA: TGTGCCAGCAGTGAGCCCCCGAGCGGCAATCAGCCCCAGCATTTT; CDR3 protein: CASSEPPSGNQPQHF
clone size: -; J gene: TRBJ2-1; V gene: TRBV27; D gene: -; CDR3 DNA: TGTGCCAGCAAGCCAGGGATCAAGGATGAGCAGTTCTTC; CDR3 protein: CASKPGIKDEQFF
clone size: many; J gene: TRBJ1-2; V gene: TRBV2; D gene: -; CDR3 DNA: TGTGCCAGCAGGCCGGACGGAGGTGGCTACACCTTC; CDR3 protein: CASRPDGGGYTF
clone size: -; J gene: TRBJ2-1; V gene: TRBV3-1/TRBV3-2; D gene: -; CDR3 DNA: TGTGCCAGCAGCCGCACTAGTGGGAATGAGCAGTTCTTC; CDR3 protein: CASSRTSGNEQFF
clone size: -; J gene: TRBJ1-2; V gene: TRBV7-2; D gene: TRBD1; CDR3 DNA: TGTGCCAGCAGCTTAGAAGGGACAGGGTACTATGGCTACACCTTC; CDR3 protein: CASSLEGTGYYGYTF
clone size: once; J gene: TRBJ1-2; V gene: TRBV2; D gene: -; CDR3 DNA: TGTGCCAGCAATACAGCAGGGTTGGTGGGCTATGGCTACACCTTC; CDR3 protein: CASNTAGLVGYGYTF
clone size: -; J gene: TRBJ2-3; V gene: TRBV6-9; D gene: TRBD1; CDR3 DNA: TGTGCCAGCAACCCCGACAGGGGTGAGGATACGCAGTATTTT; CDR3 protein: CASNPDRGEDTQYF
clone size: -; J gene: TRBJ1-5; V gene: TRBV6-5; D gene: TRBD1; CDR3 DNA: TGTGCCAGCAGGGCGGGACAGAATAGCAATCAGCCCCAGCATTTT; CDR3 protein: CASRAGQNSNQPQHF
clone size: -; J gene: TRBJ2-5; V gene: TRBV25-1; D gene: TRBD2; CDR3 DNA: TGTGCCAGTAGTGAGCGGGGGGCTCAAGAGACCCAGTACTTC; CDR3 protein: CASSERGAQETQYF
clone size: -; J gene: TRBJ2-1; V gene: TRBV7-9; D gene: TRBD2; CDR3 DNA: TGTGCCAGCAGCCCGGGTCTGAACGGGGGGGCGTCCTACAATGAGCAGTTCTTC; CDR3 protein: CASSPGLNGGASYNEQFF
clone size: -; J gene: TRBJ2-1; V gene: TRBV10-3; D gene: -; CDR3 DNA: TGTGCCATCAGTGAGGGGGGGTCCTACAATGAGCAGTTCTTC; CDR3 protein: CAISEGGSYNEQFF